This T cell receptor (beta chain) was identified in a study of blood T cell repertoires in COVID-19. This clone was seen just once. Those enrolled, adults aged roughly 18 to 89 years, came from about 24 US areas. Cohorts were determined from participant-reported clinical history. Recovery among Cohort 3 donors was established by two negative PCRs, clearance, or symptom resolution. Original handling: Amplification with reference gene primers provided the estimates of nucleated cell counts. Clones were read by immunoSEQ multiplex PCR, and TCRdb kept only the in-frame ones, dropping some. V and J calls and clone size come straight from that table; D and trimming were deduced from the DNA. The sample carries 250,000 to 300,000 clones, around 86% recorded once. The germline V gene has CDR1 MNHEY and CDR2 SMNVEV (reference sequence). This CDR3 contains 16 residues. With V trimmed by 3 bases and J by 7 bases, 10 bases remained unmatched.

The J gene is TRBJ2-4, the V gene TRBV27; TRBD1 matches at 9 bases. The sequencing input was PBMCs or T cells enriched from blood (not recorded which). The receptor was derived from a man between 18 and 29 years old who had recovered from COVID-19. The CDR3 here is CASSLYSGTGRNIQYF. CDR3 coding DNA: TGTGCCAGCAGTTTGTACTCCGGGACAGGGAGGAACATTCAGTACTTC.